This paragraph reports one TCR beta chain. Its matching antigen is unknown. This record belongs to a study of blood T cells in healthy people across ages. CDR1 is SEHNR, CDR2 FQNEAQ, per germline (reference sequence). V lost 1 base and J 9 bases, leaving 13 bases between the germline ends. The CDR3 extends over 13 amino acids. A second PCR, run for about 6 to 11 cycles, used a sample-barcoded 5' primer plus a J-beta primer mix. Each cDNA was tagged by a template-switch adaptor containing 12 random nucleotides. TCRdb reprocessed the 5' RACE reads via MiXCR and lists one record per CDR3 protein. The sample records about 680,000 distinct CDR3 sequences, more than 40% being singletons. General study results and limits: Because sorting was not performed, PBMCs prevented conclusive naive versus antigen-experienced comparison.

The chain uses TRBV7-9 and TRBJ2-7; no clear D gene. What was sequenced was blood. The TCR was taken from a woman aged 55-69 years in good health. This chain's CDR3 is CASSLGSFDWQYF. The CDR3 DNA sequence: TGTGCCAGCAGCTTAGGGAGCTTTGACTGGCAGTACTTC.